The 32 T cell receptor beta chains below come from one sample, sequenced in a study of T cell responses to AZD1222 COVID-19 vaccine. Libraries were prepared by immunoSEQ multiplex PCR; TCRdb keeps only in-frame clonotypes and omits some of them. The sample records roughly 170,000 clones, over 80% being singletons. The input for sequencing was peripheral blood, taken on day 0 of AZD1222 vaccination. These receptors were obtained from an adult in good health.

V is TRBV28 and J is TRBJ2-7; the D gene is possibly TRBD1 (6 bases). V was pared by 3 bases and J by 4 bases, with 16 bases between. This CDR3 spans 15 amino acids. Germline V CDR1 and CDR2: MDHEN, SYDVKM. The CDR3 region is CASSLVSGGHYEQYF. In DNA form, the CDR3 reads TGTGCCAGCAGTTTGGTATCTGGGGGACATTACGAGCAGTACTTC. Full variable domain (outside the CDR3, taken from reference TRBV28 and TRBJ2-7): DVKVTQSSRYLVKRTGEKVFLECVQDMDHENMFWYRQDPGLGLRLIYFSYDVKMKEKGDIPEGYSVSREKKERFSLILESASTNQTSMYLCASSLVSGGHYEQYFGPGTRLTVT.

The chain uses TRBV6-5 and TRBJ1-2, with a weak D call TRBD1 (6 bases). The length of the CDR3 is 13 residues. Trimming cost V 5 bases and J 3 bases, with 10 bases left between them. The germline V gene has CDR1 MNHEY and CDR2 SVGAGI. This chain's CDR3 is CASSPGQYYGYTF. The DNA of the CDR3 is TGTGCCAGCAGTCCAGGACAGTACTATGGCTACACCTTC.

The chain uses TRBV7-9 and TRBJ2-7; 9 bases map to TRBD1. CDR1 is SEHNR and CDR2 is FQNEAQ in the germline V gene (reference sequence). The length of the CDR3 is 19 residues. V shed 4 bases and J 0 bases; nucleotides not matched to a gene: 16. The chain's CDR3 is CASSSTHSGWDRVSYEQYF. CDR3 in DNA: TGTGCCAGCAGCTCCACCCACTCGGGATGGGACAGGGTCTCCTACGAGCAGTACTTC.

About this clone itself: One end of the junction is discordant with germline, which a read error may explain. This chain links TRBV7-3 with TRBJ2-3, with D possibly matching TRBD2 (5 bases). CDR3 length: 14 residues. From germline, CDR1 is SGHTA and CDR2 FQGTGA. CDR3 in amino acids: CASSLTAGTDTQYF. As DNA, the CDR3 is TGTGCCAGCAGCTTAACGGCGGGCACGGATACGCAGTATTTT.

The chain joins TRBV6-4 to TRBJ2-6; 8 bases are a match to TRBD1. The ends lost 2 bases at V and 0 bases at J; junction bases unmatched: 9. The CDR3 covers 19 residues. The germline V gene has CDR1 MRHNA and CDR2 SNTAGT. The CDR3 DNA reads as TGTGCCAGCAGTGACCAATTTGGGACAGGCCTCTCTGGGGCCAACGTCCTGACTTTC. Translating it yields CASSDQFGTGLSGANVLTF.

The chain links TRBV4-3 to TRBJ1-4; weak D call: TRBD1 (5 bases). Looked up from germline, CDR1 is LGHNA and CDR2 is YSLEER. CDR3 length: 15 residues. V was shortened by 0 bases and J by 8 bases, with 13 bases between the two germline ends. CDR3: CASSQEYRFSEKLFF. CDR3 bases: TGCGCCAGCAGCCAAGAGTACAGGTTTTCCGAAAAACTGTTTTTT.

The chain is built from TRBV6-5 and TRBJ1-2; no clear D. The CDR3 consists of 13 residues. The V gene's germline CDR1 is MNHEY and CDR2 SVGAGI. Trimming cost V 8 bases and J 8 bases, with 18 bases left between them. The CDR3 coding sequence is TGTGCCAGCGAAACGACCTTAGGAGGCGGCTACACCTTC. Its translation: CASETTLGGGYTF.

The count of this clone is one. V usage is TRBV7-9 and J usage is TRBJ1-1; TRBD1 is a possible D gene (6 bases). This CDR3 has 14 residues. The germline CDR1 and CDR2 sequences are SEHNR and FQNEAQ (reference sequence). V lost 6 bases and J 1 base, leaving 12 bases between the germline ends. In nucleotides, the CDR3 is TGTGCCAGCAGTCTCACGGACAGGAACACTGAAGCTTTCTTT. Translated: CASSLTDRNTEAFF.

The genes are TRBV11-2 and TRBJ2-1, with 7 positions matching TRBD2. The CDR3 runs 13 residues. After removal of 5 bases from V and 7 bases from J, the junction contained 5 bases not matched to a gene. In germline, CDR1 is SGHAT, CDR2 FQNNGV. The CDR3 sequence is CASSPGLQNEQFF. As DNA, the CDR3 is TGTGCCAGCAGCCCGGGACTACAAAATGAGCAGTTCTTC.

This clone was counted only a few times. J is TRBJ2-7 and V is TRBV19; TRBD1 matches at 9 bases. Germline-derived CDR1 and CDR2 are LNHDA and SQIVND (reference sequence). Trimming removed 7 bases from V and 3 bases from J; junction bases left unmatched: 13. The CDR3 runs 16 residues. The CDR3 region has the DNA TGTGCCAGTAAGGGGGCCCCGGGACAGGGTAACTACGAGCAGTACTTC. Translating it yields CASKGAPGQGNYEQYF.

V and J are TRBV2 and TRBJ2-7; 13 bases match TRBD2. CDR1 is SNHLY, CDR2 FYNNEI, per germline. Trimming at V came to 6 bases and at J to 3 bases, leaving 11 bases not matched to a gene. This CDR3 contains 17 residues. In nucleotides, the CDR3 is TGTGCCAGCAGACAACTAGCGGGGGGGCCTCTGGGCTACGAGCAGTACTTC. Encoded protein: CASRQLAGGPLGYEQYF.

The sample holds a few counts of this clone. This chain uses TRBV6-2 or TRBV6-3 with TRBJ1-1; D is uncertain. Germline V CDR1 and CDR2: MNHEY, SVGEGT. The ends were cut back, 2 bases at V and 1 base at J, with 5 bases in the middle. The length of the CDR3 is 13 residues. In nucleotides, the CDR3 is TGTGCCAGCAGTTACGTGGAGAACACTGAAGCTTTCTTT. Residues: CASSYVENTEAFF.

The V call is TRBV9, the J call TRBJ2-5; D is possibly TRBD2 (5 bases). V gave up 2 bases and J gave up 5 bases, with 13 bases separating them. The germline V gene has CDR1 SGDLS and CDR2 YYNGEE. The CDR3 is 14 amino acids. DNA for the CDR3: TGTGCCAGCAGCGTCGGGATGAACGCCGAGACCCAGTACTTC. It encodes CASSVGMNAETQYF.

V and J are TRBV6-2 or TRBV6-3 and TRBJ2-6; 12 positions match TRBD2. Germline assignment: CDR1 MNHEY and CDR2 SVGEGT. CDR3 length equals 16 residues. The V segment lost 5 bases and the J segment 2 bases; nucleotides outside the gene matches: 1. The CDR3 loop reads CASSGLAGTGANVLTF. CDR3 coding DNA: TGTGCCAGCAGTGGACTAGCGGGGACTGGGGCCAACGTCCTGACTTTC.

The chain couples TRBV4-1 to TRBJ1-5; the D is unclear. Germline V gene lookup returns CDR1 MGHRA and CDR2 YSYEKL. This CDR3 region has 13 residues. V was pared by 0 bases and J by 5 bases, with 5 bases between. In DNA, the CDR3 is TGCGCCAGCAGCCAAGAGGGAGATCAGCCCCAGCATTTT. This gives the protein CASSQEGDQPQHF.

The chain combines TRBV24-1 with TRBJ2-2, with D unresolved. CDR3 length: 13 residues. Germline CDR1 and CDR2: KGHDR and SFDVKD. V lost 1 base, J lost 7 bases, and 6 bases lay in between. CDR3 loop: CATSDFGDGELFF. CDR3 nucleotide sequence: TGTGCCACCAGTGATTTCGGTGACGGGGAGCTGTTTTTT.

The chain uses TRBV7-8 and TRBJ1-1, with D uncertain. CDR3 length: 14 amino acids. V lost 3 bases, J lost 1 base, and 9 bases lay in between. Germline V gene lookup returns CDR1 SGHVS and CDR2 FQNEAQ. The CDR3 here is CASSLGYPNTEAFF. The CDR3 DNA follows: TGTGCCAGCAGCTTGGGGTACCCGAACACTGAAGCTTTCTTT.

The rearrangement joins TRBV27 to TRBJ2-5, with D possibly being TRBD1 (6 bases). V was trimmed by 6 bases and J by 5 bases, leaving 13 bases between them. Germline CDR1 and CDR2: MNHEY and SMNVEV (reference sequence). CDR3 length: 13 amino acids. The CDR3 DNA is TGTGCCAGCAGGACCGGACAGTCGGAGACCCAGTACTTC. It yields the protein CASRTGQSETQYF.

The CDR3 region has the DNA TGTGCCAGCAGTCTTATGCCAGGCTCTACCTCAAGCAATCAGCCCCAGCATTTT. Its translation is CASSLMPGSTSSNQPQHF. The chain recombines TRBV28 with TRBJ1-5; D gene uncertain. Germline V gene data show CDR1 as MDHEN and CDR2 as SYDVKM. The CDR3 has 18 amino acids. V was trimmed by 5 bases and J by 1 base, leaving 21 bases between them.

The V call is TRBV5-1, the J call TRBJ2-1; 11 bases match TRBD2. Trimming at V came to 4 bases and at J to 5 bases, leaving 5 bases not matched to a gene. The length of the CDR3 is 15 residues. The germline V gene encodes CDR1 SGHRS and CDR2 YFSETQ. The CDR3 region has the DNA TGCGCCAGCAGCCACCTAGCGGGAGGAGACAATGAGCAGTTCTTC. Translation: CASSHLAGGDNEQFF.

With respect to this clone: Other DNA sequences in the sample encode the same CDR3. The genes are TRBV19 and TRBJ1-2, with 7 bases matching TRBD1. The J segment lost 8 bases and the V segment lost 5 bases, leaving 8 bases of the junction unmatched. This CDR3 has 13 amino acids. Germline V lookup: CDR1 LNHDA, CDR2 SQIVND (reference sequence). The CDR3 here is CASSSLTGDGYTF. The CDR3 nucleotides are TGTGCCAGTAGTTCACTCACAGGGGACGGCTACACCTTC. Full variable domain (missing parts from reference TRBV19 and TRBJ1-2): DGGITQSPKYLFRKEGQNVTLSCEQNLNHDAMYWYRQDPGQGLRLIYYSQIVNDFQKGDIAEGYSVSREKKESFPLTVTSAQKNPTAFYLCASSSLTGDGYTFGSGTRLTVV.

The chain links TRBV21-1 to TRBJ2-7; TRBD1 reflects the table's D call only, with no check against the DNA. TRBV21-1 is deemed a pseudogene. The CDR3 is made up of 17 amino acids. In nucleotides, the CDR3 is TGTGCCAGCAGCCACGTACACCAGGGGTTAAACTCCTACGAGCAGTACTTC. It codes for CASSHVHQGLNSYEQYF.

Only one count was recorded for this clone. The chain is built from TRBV9 and TRBJ2-5, with 7 bases that match TRBD2. Germline assignment: CDR1 SGDLS and CDR2 YYNGEE. After removal of 3 bases from V and 7 bases from J, the junction contained 3 bases not matched to a gene. CDR3 length: 12 residues. The DNA of the CDR3 is TGTGCCAGCAGCGCCTCGGGGGGGACCCAGTACTTC. This sequence encodes CASSASGGTQYF.

The chain links TRBV7-3 to TRBJ2-7; TRBD2 matches 9 bases. V lost 6 bases to trimming and J lost 4 bases; unmatched junction nucleotides: 4. The CDR3 is 13 amino acids. Germline loops: CDR1 SGHTA, CDR2 FQGTGA. This CDR3 is CASSSGSGYEQYF. The CDR3 DNA is TGTGCCAGCAGTAGCGGGAGTGGATACGAGCAGTACTTC. The full variable domain, with the rest looked up from reference TRBV7-3 and TRBJ2-7, is GAGVSQTPSNKVTEKGKYVELRCDPISGHTALYWYRQSLGQGPEFLIYFQGTGAADDSGLPNDRFFAVRPEGSVSTLKIQRTERGDSAVYLCASSSGSGYEQYFGPGTRLTVT.

The chain joins TRBV2 to TRBJ1-1; the D gene is possibly TRBD1 (5 bases). Between the trimmed V and J ends, which lost 6 bases and 3 bases, there was a span of 17 bases. Germline CDR1 reads SNHLY; CDR2 reads FYNNEI. This CDR3 contains 15 residues. In nucleotides, the CDR3 is TGTGCCAGCAGGCGTAGCCCCACAGGTTACACTGAAGCTTTCTTT. Translation gives CASRRSPTGYTEAFF.

V is TRBV20-1 and J is TRBJ2-7; D ambiguous. V was clipped by 2 bases and J by 7 bases, with 9 bases between them. This CDR3 comprises 11 residues. CDR1 and CDR2 (germline): DFQATT, SNEGSKA (reference sequence). The CDR3 region is CSARIRSEQYF. CDR3 DNA: TGCAGTGCTAGAATTAGAAGTGAGCAGTACTTC.

A single count supports this clone. The chain is built from TRBV4-1 and TRBJ1-5; D might be TRBD1 (5 bases). Trimming took 1 base from V and 7 from J, leaving 8 bases between them. CDR1 is MGHRA and CDR2 is YSYEKL in the germline V gene. The CDR3 runs to 13 residues. This chain's CDR3 is CASSQGRGQPQHF. CDR3 sequence (DNA): TGCGCCAGCAGCCAAGGGAGGGGCCAGCCCCAGCATTTT.

The chain has TRBV7-9 and TRBJ2-4, with D unclear. V lost 5 bases to trimming and J lost 3 bases, with 14 bases between them. The CDR3 has 15 amino acids. The V gene's germline CDR1 is SEHNR and CDR2 FQNEAQ (reference sequence). CDR3 sequence (DNA): TGTGCCAGCAGCGGGAAAGGGCTGGTCAAAAACATTCAGTACTTC. Translated, it gives CASSGKGLVKNIQYF.

This chain connects TRBV28 to TRBJ1-4, with 12 bases identical to TRBD1. J gave up 6 bases and V 6 bases, and 17 bases lay outside the gene matches. CDR1 and CDR2 from the germline V gene are MDHEN and SYDVKM. This CDR3 spans 19 amino acids. The CDR3 DNA reads as TGTGCCAGCAGGATACCGGGACAGGGGGCTACACTTAGGGATGAAAAACTGTTTTTT. This sequence encodes CASRIPGQGATLRDEKLFF. The variable domain in full, completed from reference TRBV28 and TRBJ1-4, reads DVKVTQSSRYLVKRTGEKVFLECVQDMDHENMFWYRQDPGLGLRLIYFSYDVKMKEKGDIPEGYSVSREKKERFSLILESASTNQTSMYLCASRIPGQGATLRDEKLFFGSGTQLSVL.

This clone was observed once. Written as DNA, the CDR3 is TGCGCCAGCCGCGGGGCCAGCCTCTACGAGCAGTACTTC. It encodes CASRGASLYEQYF. This rearrangement joins TRBV5-1 to TRBJ2-7, with a weak D call TRBD2 (6 bases). This CDR3 is 13 amino acids long. Between the trimmed V and J ends, which lost 7 bases and 3 bases, there was a span of 14 bases. CDR1 and CDR2 from the germline V gene are SGHRS and YFSETQ.

The chain has TRBV7-9 and TRBJ1-2; 7 bases line up with TRBD1. The V segment lost 3 bases and the J segment 7 bases; nucleotides outside the gene matches: 8. The germline V gene encodes CDR1 SEHNR and CDR2 FQNEAQ (reference sequence). There are 14 residues in the CDR3. CDR3: CASSLGQPNSGYTF. The CDR3 DNA reads TGTGCCAGCAGCTTGGGACAGCCAAATTCTGGCTACACCTTC.

CDR3 nucleotide sequence: TGCGCCAGCAGCCAACAGGGAGACACCATATATTTT. It translates to CASSQQGDTIYF. V usage is TRBV5-1 and J usage is TRBJ1-3, with D possibly being TRBD1 (6 bases). CDR1 and CDR2 from the germline V gene are SGHRS and YFSETQ. With 4 bases removed from V and 8 bases from J, the gap between germline ends came to 10 bases. The CDR3 spans 12 residues.